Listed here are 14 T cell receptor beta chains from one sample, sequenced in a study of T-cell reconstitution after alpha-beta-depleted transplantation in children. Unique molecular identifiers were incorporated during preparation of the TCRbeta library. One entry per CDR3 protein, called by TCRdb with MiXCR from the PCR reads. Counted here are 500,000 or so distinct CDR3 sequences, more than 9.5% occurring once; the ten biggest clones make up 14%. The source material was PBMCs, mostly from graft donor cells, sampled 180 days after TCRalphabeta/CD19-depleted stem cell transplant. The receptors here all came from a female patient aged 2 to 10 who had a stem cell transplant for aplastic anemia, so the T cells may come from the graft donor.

This CDR3 is CASSFGTVRHQPQHF. CDR3 coding DNA: TGTGCCAGCAGTTTTGGGACAGTCCGACATCAGCCCCAGCATTTT. The chain carries TRBV12-3 or TRBV12-4 and TRBJ1-5; 7 bases line up with TRBD1. The CDR3 loop spans 15 amino acids. V trimming: 3 bases; J trimming: 5 bases; junction bases outside the gene matches: 7.

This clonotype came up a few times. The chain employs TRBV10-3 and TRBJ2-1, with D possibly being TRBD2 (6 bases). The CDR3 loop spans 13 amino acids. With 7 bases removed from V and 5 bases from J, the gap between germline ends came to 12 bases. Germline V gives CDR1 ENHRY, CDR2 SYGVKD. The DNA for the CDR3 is TGTGCCATCACCCCGGGACTTCACAATGAGCAGTTCTTC. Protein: CAITPGLHNEQFF.

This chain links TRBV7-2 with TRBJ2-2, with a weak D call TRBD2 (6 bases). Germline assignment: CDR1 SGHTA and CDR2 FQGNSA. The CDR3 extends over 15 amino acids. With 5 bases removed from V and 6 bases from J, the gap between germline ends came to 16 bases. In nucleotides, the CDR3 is TGTGCCAGCAGCGGAGGGGCAGCGGTGGCCGGGGAGCTGTTTTTT. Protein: CASSGGAAVAGELFF.

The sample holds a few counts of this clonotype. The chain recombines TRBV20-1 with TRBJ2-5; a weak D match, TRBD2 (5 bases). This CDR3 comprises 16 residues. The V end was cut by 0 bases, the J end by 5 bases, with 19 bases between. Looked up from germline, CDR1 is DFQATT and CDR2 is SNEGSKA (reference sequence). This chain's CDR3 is CSARELKLENKETQYF. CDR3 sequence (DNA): TGCAGTGCTAGAGAGCTCAAACTAGAGAACAAGGAGACCCAGTACTTC.

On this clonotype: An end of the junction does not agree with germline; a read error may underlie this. In DNA form, the CDR3 reads TGTGCCAGCACCTTGGGGGGTAGCTCCTACAATGAGCAGTTCTTC. Amino acids: CASTLGGSSYNEQFF. The gene calls are TRBV5-5 and TRBJ2-1; the D gene is possibly TRBD2 (6 bases). The CDR3 has 15 amino acids. CDR1 is SGHKS and CDR2 is YYEKEE in the germline V gene (reference sequence).

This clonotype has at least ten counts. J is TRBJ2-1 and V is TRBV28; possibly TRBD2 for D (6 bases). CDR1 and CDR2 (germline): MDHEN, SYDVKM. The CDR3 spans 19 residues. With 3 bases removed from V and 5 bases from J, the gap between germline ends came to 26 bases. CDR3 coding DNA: TGTGCCAGCAGTTTTCGCATTAAAGGGGTGGTCAGCGGGCACAATGAGCAGTTCTTC. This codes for CASSFRIKGVVSGHNEQFF.

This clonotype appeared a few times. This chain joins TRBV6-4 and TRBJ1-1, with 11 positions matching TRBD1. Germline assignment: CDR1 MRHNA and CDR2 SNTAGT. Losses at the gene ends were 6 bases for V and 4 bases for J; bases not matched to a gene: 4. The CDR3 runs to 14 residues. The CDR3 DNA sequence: TGTGCCAGCAGCGGGGGACAGGGGGGCACTGAAGCTTTCTTT. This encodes CASSGGQGGTEAFF.

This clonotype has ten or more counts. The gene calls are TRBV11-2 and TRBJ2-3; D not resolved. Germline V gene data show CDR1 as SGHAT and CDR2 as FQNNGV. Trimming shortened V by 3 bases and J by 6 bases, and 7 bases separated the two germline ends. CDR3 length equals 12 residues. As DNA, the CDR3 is TGTGCCAGCAGCTTGTACAAGGATACGCAGTATTTT. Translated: CASSLYKDTQYF.

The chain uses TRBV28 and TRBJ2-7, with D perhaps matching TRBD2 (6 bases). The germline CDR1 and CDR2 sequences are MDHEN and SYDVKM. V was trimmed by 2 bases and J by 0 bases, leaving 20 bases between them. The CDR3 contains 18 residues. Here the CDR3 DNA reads TGTGCCAGCAGTTTACGTTACCGGGACTTCAGGAGCTCCTACGAGCAGTACTTC. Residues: CASSLRYRDFRSSYEQYF.

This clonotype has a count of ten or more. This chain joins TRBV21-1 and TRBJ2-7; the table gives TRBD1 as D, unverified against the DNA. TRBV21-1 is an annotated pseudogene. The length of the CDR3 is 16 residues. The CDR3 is CASSKAVLRWPYEQYV. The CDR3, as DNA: TGTGCCAGCAGCAAAGCTGTCCTGCGATGGCCCTACGAGCAGTACGTC.

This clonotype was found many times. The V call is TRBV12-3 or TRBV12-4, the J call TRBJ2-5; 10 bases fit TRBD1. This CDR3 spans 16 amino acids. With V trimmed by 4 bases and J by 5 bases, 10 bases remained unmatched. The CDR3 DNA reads TGTGCCAGCAGTTCAAGGAGACAGGGGGCTTTGGAGACCCAGTACTTC. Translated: CASSSRRQGALETQYF.

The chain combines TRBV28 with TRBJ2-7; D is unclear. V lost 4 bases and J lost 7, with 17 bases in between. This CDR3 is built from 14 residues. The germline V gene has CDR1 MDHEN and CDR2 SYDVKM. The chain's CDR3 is CASSSIQPWREQYF. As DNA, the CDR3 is TGTGCCAGCAGTTCCATCCAGCCCTGGCGGGAGCAGTACTTC.

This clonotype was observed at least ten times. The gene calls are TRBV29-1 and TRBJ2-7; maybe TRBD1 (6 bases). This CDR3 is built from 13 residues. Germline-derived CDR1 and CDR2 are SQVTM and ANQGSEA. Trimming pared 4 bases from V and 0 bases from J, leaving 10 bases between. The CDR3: CSVGDRFSYEQYF. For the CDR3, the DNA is TGCAGCGTTGGTGACAGGTTCTCCTACGAGCAGTACTTC.

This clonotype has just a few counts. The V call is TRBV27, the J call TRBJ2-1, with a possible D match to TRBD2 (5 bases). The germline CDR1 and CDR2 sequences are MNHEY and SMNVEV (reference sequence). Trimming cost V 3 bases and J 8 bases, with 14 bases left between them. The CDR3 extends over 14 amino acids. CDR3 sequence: CASSFRVGDDEQFF. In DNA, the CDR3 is TGTGCCAGCAGTTTTCGTGTGGGAGACGATGAGCAGTTCTTC.